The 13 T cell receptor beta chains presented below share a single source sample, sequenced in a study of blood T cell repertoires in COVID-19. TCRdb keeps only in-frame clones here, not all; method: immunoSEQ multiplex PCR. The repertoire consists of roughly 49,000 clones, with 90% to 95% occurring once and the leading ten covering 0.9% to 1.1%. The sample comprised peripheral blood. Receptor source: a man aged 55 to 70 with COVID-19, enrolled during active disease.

In DNA form, the CDR3 reads TGTGCCAGCAGCCAGCACCTAGGGGGGGCTAATGAAAAACTGTTTTTT. It is translated as CASSQHLGGANEKLFF. The V gene is TRBV3-1 (or the pseudogene TRBV3-2), the J gene TRBJ1-4; D might be TRBD1 (6 bases). The CDR3 loop spans 16 amino acids. CDR1 and CDR2 (germline): LGHDT, YNNKEL (reference sequence). With 3 bases removed from V and 3 bases from J, the gap between germline ends came to 14 bases.

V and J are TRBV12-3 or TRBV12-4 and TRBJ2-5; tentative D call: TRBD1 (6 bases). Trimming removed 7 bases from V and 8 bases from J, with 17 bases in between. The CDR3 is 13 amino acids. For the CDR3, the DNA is TGTGCCAGCACCCCGGGGCAGGGGCTTACCCAGTACTTC. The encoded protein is CASTPGQGLTQYF.

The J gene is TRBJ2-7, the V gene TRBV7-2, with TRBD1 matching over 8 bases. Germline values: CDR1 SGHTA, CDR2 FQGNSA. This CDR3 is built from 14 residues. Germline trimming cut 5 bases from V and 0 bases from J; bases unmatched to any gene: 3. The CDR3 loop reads CASSGQGVSYEQYF. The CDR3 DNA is TGTGCCAGCAGCGGACAGGGAGTCTCCTACGAGCAGTACTTC.

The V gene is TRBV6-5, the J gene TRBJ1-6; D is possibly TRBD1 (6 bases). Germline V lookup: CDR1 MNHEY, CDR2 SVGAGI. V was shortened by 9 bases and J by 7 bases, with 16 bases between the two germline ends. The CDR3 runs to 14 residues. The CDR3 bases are TGTGCCAGACCAACCACAGGGTACAATTCACCCCTCCACTTT. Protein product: CARPTTGYNSPLHF.

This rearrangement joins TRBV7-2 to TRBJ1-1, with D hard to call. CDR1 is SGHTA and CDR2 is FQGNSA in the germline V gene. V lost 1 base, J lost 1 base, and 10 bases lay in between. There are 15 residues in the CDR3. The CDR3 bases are TGTGCCAGCAGCTTAGACAGCTACCCGAACACTGAAGCTTTCTTT. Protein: CASSLDSYPNTEAFF.

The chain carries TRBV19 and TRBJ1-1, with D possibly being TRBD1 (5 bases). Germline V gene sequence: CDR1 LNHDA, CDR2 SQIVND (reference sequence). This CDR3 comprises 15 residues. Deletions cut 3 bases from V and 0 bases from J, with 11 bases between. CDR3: CASSISGTLNTEAFF. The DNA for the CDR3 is TGTGCCAGTAGTATCTCCGGGACTCTGAACACTGAAGCTTTCTTT. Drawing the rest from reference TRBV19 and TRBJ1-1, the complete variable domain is DGGITQSPKYLFRKEGQNVTLSCEQNLNHDAMYWYRQDPGQGLRLIYYSQIVNDFQKGDIAEGYSVSREKKESFPLTVTSAQKNPTAFYLCASSISGTLNTEAFFGQGTRLTVV.

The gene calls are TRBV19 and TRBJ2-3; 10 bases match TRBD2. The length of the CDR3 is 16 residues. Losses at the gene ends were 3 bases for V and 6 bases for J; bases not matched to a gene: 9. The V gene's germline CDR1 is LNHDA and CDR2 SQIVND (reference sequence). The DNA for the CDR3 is TGTGCCAGTAGTATCCCCAGCGGGGGGGCGAGGGATACGCAGTATTTT. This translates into CASSIPSGGARDTQYF. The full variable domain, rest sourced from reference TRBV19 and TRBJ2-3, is DGGITQSPKYLFRKEGQNVTLSCEQNLNHDAMYWYRQDPGQGLRLIYYSQIVNDFQKGDIAEGYSVSREKKESFPLTVTSAQKNPTAFYLCASSIPSGGARDTQYFGPGTRLTVL.

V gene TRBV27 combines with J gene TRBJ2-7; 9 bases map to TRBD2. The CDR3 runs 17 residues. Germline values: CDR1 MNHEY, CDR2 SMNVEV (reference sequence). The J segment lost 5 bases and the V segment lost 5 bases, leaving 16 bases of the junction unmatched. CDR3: CASSITGRGGASDEQYF. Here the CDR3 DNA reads TGTGCCAGCAGTATTACCGGTCGCGGGGGGGCCAGTGACGAGCAGTACTTC.

The CDR3 DNA follows: TGTGCCACCAGTGATTTTTCGGGCACTGAAGCTTTCTTT. Its translation: CATSDFSGTEAFF. This sequence joins TRBV24-1 and TRBJ1-1; D gene ambiguous. Germline V gives CDR1 KGHDR, CDR2 SFDVKD. The V and J ends lost 1 base and 4 bases respectively, with 6 bases between them. This CDR3 spans 13 amino acids.

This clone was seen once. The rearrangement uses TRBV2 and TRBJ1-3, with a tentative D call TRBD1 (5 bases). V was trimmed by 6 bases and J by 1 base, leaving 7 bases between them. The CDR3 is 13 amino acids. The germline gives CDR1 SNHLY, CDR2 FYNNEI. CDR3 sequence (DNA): TGTGCCAGCAGGCAGGGTTCTGGAAACACCATATATTTT. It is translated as CASRQGSGNTIYF.

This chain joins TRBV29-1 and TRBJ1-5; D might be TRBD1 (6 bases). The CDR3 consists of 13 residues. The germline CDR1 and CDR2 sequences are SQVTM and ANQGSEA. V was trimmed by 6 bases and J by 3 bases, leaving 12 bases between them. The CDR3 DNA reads TGCAGCGTAGTGACAGGAAACAATCAGCCCCAGCATTTT. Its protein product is CSVVTGNNQPQHF.

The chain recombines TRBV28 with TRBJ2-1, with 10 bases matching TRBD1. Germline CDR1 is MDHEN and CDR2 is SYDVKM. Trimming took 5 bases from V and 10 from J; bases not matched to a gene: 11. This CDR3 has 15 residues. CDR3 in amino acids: CASSTTGTGVREQFF. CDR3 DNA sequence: TGTGCCAGCAGTACAACCGGGACAGGGGTACGGGAGCAGTTCTTC.

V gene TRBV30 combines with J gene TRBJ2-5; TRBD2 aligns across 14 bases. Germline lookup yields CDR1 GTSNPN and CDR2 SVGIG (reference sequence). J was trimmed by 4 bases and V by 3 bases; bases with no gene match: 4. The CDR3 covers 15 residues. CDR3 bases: TGTGCCTGGAGAGTCGGACTAGCGGGGGGAGAGACCCAGTACTTC. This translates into CAWRVGLAGGETQYF.